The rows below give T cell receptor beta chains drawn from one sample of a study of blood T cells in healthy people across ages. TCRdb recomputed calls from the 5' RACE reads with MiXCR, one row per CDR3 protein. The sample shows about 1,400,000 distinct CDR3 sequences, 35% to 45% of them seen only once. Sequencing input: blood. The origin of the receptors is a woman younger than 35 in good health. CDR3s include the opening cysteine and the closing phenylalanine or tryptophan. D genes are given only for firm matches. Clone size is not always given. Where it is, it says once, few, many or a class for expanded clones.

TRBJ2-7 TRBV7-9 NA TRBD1 CASSSRGQDEQYF TGTGCCAGCAGCTCCCGAGGACAGGACGAGCAGTACTTC
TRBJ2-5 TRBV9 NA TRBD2 CASSVGAASGPTFQTQYF TGTGCCAGCAGCGTAGGAGCGGCTAGCGGGCCCACTTTTCAGACCCAGTACTTC
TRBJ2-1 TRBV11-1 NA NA CASSPRTTHEQFF TGTGCCAGCAGCCCCCGGACTACCCATGAGCAGTTCTTC
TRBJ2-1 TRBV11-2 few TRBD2 CASSLLSGVAEQFF TGTGCCAGCAGCTTACTTAGCGGGGTCGCTGAGCAGTTCTTC
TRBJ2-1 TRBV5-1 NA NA CASSLTPNSYNEQFF TGCGCCAGCAGCCTCACACCTAACTCCTACAATGAGCAGTTCTTC
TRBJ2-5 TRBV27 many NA CASSLTIQETQYF TGTGCCAGCAGTTTAACCATACAAGAGACCCAGTACTTC
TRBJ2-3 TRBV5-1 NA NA CASSRTDGGTDTQYF TGCGCCAGCAGCCGCACAGACGGAGGCACAGATACGCAGTATTTT
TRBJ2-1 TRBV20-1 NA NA CSASNRQSSYNEQFF TGCAGTGCTAGTAATAGGCAGAGCTCCTACAATGAGCAGTTCTTC
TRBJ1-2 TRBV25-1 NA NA CASSGAGRNYGYTF TGTGCCAGCAGTGGCGCAGGGAGAAACTATGGCTACACCTTC
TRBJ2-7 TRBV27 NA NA CASRTAQISYEQYF TGTGCCAGTCGAACAGCGCAGATATCCTACGAGCAGTACTTC
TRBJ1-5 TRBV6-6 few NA CASSHTVSNQPQHF TGTGCCAGCAGCCATACAGTAAGCAATCAGCCCCAGCATTTT
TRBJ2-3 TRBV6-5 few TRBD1 CASSYSDRTGADTQYF TGTGCCAGCAGTTACTCGGATCGGACAGGAGCAGATACGCAGTATTTT
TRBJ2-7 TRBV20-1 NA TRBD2 CSARALTSDGYYERYF TGCAGTGCTAGAGCCCTTACTAGCGACGGTTACTACGAGCGGTACTTC
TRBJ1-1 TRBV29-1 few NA CSVVTYPVPEAFF TGCAGCGTCGTCACGTACCCCGTCCCTGAAGCTTTCTTT
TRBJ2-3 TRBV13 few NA CASSLGEATDTQYF TGTGCCAGCAGCTTAGGTGAGGCCACAGATACGCAGTATTTT
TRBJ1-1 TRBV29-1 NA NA CSVPHPVNTEAFF TGCAGCGTCCCACACCCGGTGAACACTGAAGCTTTCTTT
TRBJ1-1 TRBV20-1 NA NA CSALSGRTSAEAFF TGCAGTGCTCTATCGGGACGGACGAGCGCTGAAGCTTTCTTT
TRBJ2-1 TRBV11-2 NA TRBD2 CASSLEPAGGLHNEQFF TGTGCCAGCAGCTTAGAGCCAGCGGGGGGGCTTCACAATGAGCAGTTCTTC
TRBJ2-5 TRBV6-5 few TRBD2 CASLRLAGVQETQYF TGTGCCAGCTTGAGGCTAGCGGGGGTACAAGAGACCCAGTACTTC
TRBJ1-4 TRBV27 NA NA CASSLYVRGGDEKLFF TGTGCCAGCAGTTTATACGTAAGGGGAGGGGATGAAAAACTGTTTTTT
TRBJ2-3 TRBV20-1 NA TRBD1 CSASSRDRASTDTQYF TGCAGTGCTAGCTCCCGGGACAGGGCTAGCACAGATACGCAGTATTTT
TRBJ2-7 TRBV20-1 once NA CSVRDRGFYEQYF TGCAGTGTTAGAGATCGAGGATTCTACGAGCAGTACTTC
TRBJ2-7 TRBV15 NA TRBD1 CATSRDLDRTYEQYF TGTGCCACCAGCAGAGATTTGGACAGGACCTACGAGCAGTACTTC
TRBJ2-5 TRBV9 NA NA CASSVGPAAQETQYF TGTGCCAGCAGCGTAGGGCCAGCGGCCCAAGAGACCCAGTACTTC
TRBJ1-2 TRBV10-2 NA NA CASGDGGVYGYTF TGCGCCAGCGGCGACGGGGGGGTCTATGGCTACACCTTC
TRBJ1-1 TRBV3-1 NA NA CASSPEGGVNTEAFF TGTGCCAGCAGCCCCGAGGGGGGGGTGAACACTGAAGCTTTCTTT
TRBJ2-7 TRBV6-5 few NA CASRGTFSSYEQYF TGTGCCAGCAGAGGGACATTCAGCTCCTACGAGCAGTACTTC
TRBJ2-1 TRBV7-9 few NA CASRSAGSYNEQFF TGTGCCAGCAGGAGCGCCGGGTCCTACAATGAGCAGTTCTTC
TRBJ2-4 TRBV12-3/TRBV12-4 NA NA CASSLREGLAKNIQYF TGTGCCAGCAGTTTACGGGAAGGTCTAGCCAAAAACATTCAGTACTTC
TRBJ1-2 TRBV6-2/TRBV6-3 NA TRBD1 CASSYSDRGSGANYGYTF TGTGCCAGCAGCTACTCTGACAGGGGGTCAGGAGCTAACTATGGCTACACCTTC
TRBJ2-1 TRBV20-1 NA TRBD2 CSAAPGLVYNEQFF TGCAGTGCTGCCCCGGGACTAGTATACAATGAGCAGTTCTTC
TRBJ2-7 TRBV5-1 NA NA CASSLVEFDDEQYF TGCGCCAGCAGCTTGGTCGAGTTCGACGACGAGCAGTACTTC
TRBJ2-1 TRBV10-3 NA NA CAIRRDQYNEQFF TGTGCCATCAGACGGGACCAATACAATGAGCAGTTCTTC
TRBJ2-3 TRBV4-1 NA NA CASSLDKPPDTQYF TGCGCCAGCAGCCTGGACAAACCCCCAGATACGCAGTATTTT
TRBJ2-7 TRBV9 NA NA CASSVLDSSYEQYF TGTGCCAGCAGCGTATTGGACAGTTCCTACGAGCAGTACTTC
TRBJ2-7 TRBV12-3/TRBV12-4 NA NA CASRLDSYYNEQYF TGTGCCAGCAGACTAGACAGTTACTACAATGAGCAGTACTTC
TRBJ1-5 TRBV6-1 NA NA CASSEEGQRNQPQHF TGTGCCAGCAGTGAAGAGGGACAACGAAATCAGCCCCAGCATTTT
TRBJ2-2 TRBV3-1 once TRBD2 CASGSGGADTGELFF TGTGCCAGCGGTAGCGGGGGGGCCGACACCGGGGAGCTGTTTTTT
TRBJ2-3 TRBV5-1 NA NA CASSLGGPLSDTQYF TGCGCCAGCAGCTTGGGCGGTCCACTCTCCGATACGCAGTATTTT
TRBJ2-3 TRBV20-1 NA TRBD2 CSARDGLAGITDTQYF TGCAGTGCTAGAGATGGGCTAGCGGGGATCACAGATACGCAGTATTTT
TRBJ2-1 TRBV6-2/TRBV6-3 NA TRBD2 CASSYAFRTSGRVSMDEQFF TGTGCCAGCAGTTACGCGTTTCGGACTAGCGGGAGGGTGAGTATGGATGAGCAGTTCTTC
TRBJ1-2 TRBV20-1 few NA CSVPRGAQGYTF TGCAGTGTCCCGCGGGGGGCTCAGGGCTACACCTTC
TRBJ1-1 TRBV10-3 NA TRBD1 CAISESGQGLTWVNTEAFF TGTGCCATCAGTGAGTCTGGACAGGGACTTACCTGGGTGAACACTGAAGCTTTCTTT
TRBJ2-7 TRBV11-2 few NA CASSLSAREQYF TGTGCCAGCAGCTTGTCGGCTAGGGAGCAGTACTTC
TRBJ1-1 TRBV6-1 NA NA CASGSVMNTEAFF TGTGCCAGCGGGTCGGTGATGAACACTGAAGCTTTCTTT
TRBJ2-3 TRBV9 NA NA CASSVEGLGDTQYF TGTGCCAGCAGCGTAGAGGGGTTGGGAGATACGCAGTATTTT
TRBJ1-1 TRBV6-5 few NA CASSYTDQGVAEAFF TGTGCCAGCAGTTACACGGATCAGGGTGTGGCTGAAGCTTTCTTT
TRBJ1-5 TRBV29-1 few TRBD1 CSATTGNSNQPQHF TGCAGCGCCACGACAGGGAATAGCAATCAGCCCCAGCATTTT
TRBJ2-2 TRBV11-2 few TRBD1 CASSPGTDTGELFF TGTGCCAGCAGCCCCGGGACAGACACCGGGGAGCTGTTTTTT
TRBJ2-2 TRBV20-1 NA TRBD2 CSARGGTSGFNTGELFF TGCAGTGCCCGAGGGGGGACTAGCGGGTTTAACACCGGGGAGCTGTTTTTT